This is a list of T cell receptor beta chains from one sample in a study of blood T cells in healthy people across ages. TCRdb called the 5' RACE reads again in MiXCR, with one record for every CDR3 protein. The table includes 540,000 or so distinct CDR3 sequences, about 25% detected once. The sequenced sample was blood. Receptors were obtained from a woman aged 65 to 85 in good health. CDR3s include the opening cysteine and the closing phenylalanine or tryptophan. The D gene is left open where the match is weak. The size field is filled for only some rows; it gives once, few, many or a size class.

TRBV7-2	TRBJ2-3	NA	NA	CASSLKDSPYTDTQYF	TGTGCCAGCAGCTTGAAGGATTCGCCATACACAGATACGCAGTATTTT
TRBV4-2	TRBJ2-7	few	TRBD2	CASSQGTSVTDEQYF	TGTGCCAGCAGCCAAGGGACTAGCGTAACCGACGAGCAGTACTTC
TRBV6-2/TRBV6-3	TRBJ2-5	few	TRBD1	CASSWTGGVETQYF	TGTGCCAGCAGTTGGACAGGGGGCGTAGAGACCCAGTACTTC
TRBV7-2	TRBJ2-5	few	NA	CASSLQGGAQETQYF	TGTGCCAGCAGCTTACAGGGGGGGGCCCAAGAGACCCAGTACTTC
TRBV10-3	TRBJ2-3	NA	TRBD2	CAISGGGGAEDTQYF	TGTGCCATCAGTGGCGGCGGGGGGGCCGAAGATACGCAGTATTTT
TRBV20-1	TRBJ2-7	NA	TRBD2	CSARKGAGAPYEQYF	TGCAGTGCTAGGAAGGGAGCGGGGGCCCCCTACGAGCAGTACTTC
TRBV5-4	TRBJ1-2	NA	NA	CAGNRGYGYTF	TGTGCCGGAAATCGGGGCTATGGCTACACCTTC
TRBV20-1	TRBJ1-4	once	NA	CSASSGFPNEKLFF	TGCAGTGCTAGTTCAGGGTTCCCTAATGAAAAACTGTTTTTT
TRBV15	TRBJ2-3	many	NA	CATSFRTRSSTDTQYF	TGTGCCACCAGCTTCCGGACAAGGTCTAGCACAGATACGCAGTATTTT
TRBV7-2	TRBJ2-7	NA	TRBD1	CASTLRPGTGREQYF	TGTGCCAGCACGCTCCGCCCCGGGACAGGGCGCGAGCAGTACTTC
TRBV7-3	TRBJ2-2	few	TRBD1	CASSSPGQGTTGELFF	TGTGCCAGCAGCTCTCCGGGACAGGGGACCACCGGGGAGCTGTTTTTT
TRBV7-2	TRBJ1-2	NA	NA	CASSFISRVYYGYTF	TGTGCCAGCAGCTTTATTTCAAGGGTTTACTATGGCTACACCTTC
TRBV5-1	TRBJ2-4	NA	TRBD2	CASSSGLAGGQNIQYF	TGCGCCAGCAGCTCGGGACTAGCGGGGGGACAAAACATTCAGTACTTC
TRBV7-9	TRBJ2-5	NA	NA	CASSVRGGTETQYF	TGTGCCAGCAGCGTTAGAGGGGGTACAGAGACCCAGTACTTC
TRBV7-9	TRBJ1-1	once	NA	CASSPSSLTEAFF	TGTGCCAGCAGCCCCAGTTCCCTCACTGAAGCTTTCTTT